A single sample is the source of the 24 T cell receptor beta chains below, sequenced in a study of blood T cell repertoires in COVID-19. Method: immunoSEQ multiplex PCR; TCRdb's copy keeps in-frame clones and lacks some. Found here are about 250,000 clones, around 87% of them singletons; the top ten hold roughly 1.7%. Material for sequencing was PBMCs or T cells enriched from blood (not recorded which). The receptors were sampled from a woman aged 50 to 65 who had recovered from COVID-19.

This chain joins TRBV19 and TRBJ2-7, with 8 bases matching TRBD2. This CDR3 comprises 14 residues. Trimming at V came to 5 bases and at J to 2 bases, leaving 5 bases not matched to a gene. CDR1 is LNHDA, CDR2 SQIVND, per germline (reference sequence). Here the CDR3 reads CASSPLSGTYEQYF. CDR3 sequence (DNA): TGTGCCAGTAGTCCGCTTAGCGGGACCTACGAGCAGTACTTC.

The rearrangement uses TRBV27 and TRBJ2-3, with D maybe TRBD1 (5 bases). CDR3 length: 14 residues. Germline values: CDR1 MNHEY, CDR2 SMNVEV (reference sequence). V lost 5 bases and J lost 5, with 14 bases in between. CDR3 DNA sequence: TGTGCCAGCAGTCTAATGCAGGGTGTAGATACGCAGTATTTT. Residues: CASSLMQGVDTQYF.

This sequence joins TRBV2 and TRBJ1-2; D uncertain. Germline V gene lookup returns CDR1 SNHLY and CDR2 FYNNEI. The V end lost 2 bases, the J end lost 0 bases, and 10 bases lay between the germline ends. There are 15 residues in the CDR3. The CDR3 loop is CASSESGFANYGYTF. DNA of the CDR3: TGTGCCAGCAGTGAATCGGGATTCGCTAACTATGGCTACACCTTC.

This clone was seen only once. The CDR3 reads CASRRQDHNVGGPNEQFF. In DNA form, the CDR3 reads TGCGCCAGCAGGAGACAGGACCATAATGTCGGAGGCCCCAATGAGCAGTTCTTC. The rearrangement joins TRBV5-1 to TRBJ2-1; possible D gene TRBD1, 6 bases. There are 18 residues in the CDR3. V lost 5 bases to trimming and J lost 6 bases, with 27 bases between them. The germline V gene has CDR1 SGHRS and CDR2 YFSETQ.

The gene calls are TRBV6-5 and TRBJ1-5, with 8 nucleotides matching TRBD1. CDR3 length equals 15 residues. Trimming at V came to 6 bases and at J to 2 bases, leaving 6 bases not matched to a gene. Germline CDR1 MNHEY, CDR2 SVGAGI. The CDR3 spells CASRQQGVGNQPQHF. As DNA, the CDR3 is TGTGCCAGCAGGCAACAGGGGGTAGGCAATCAGCCCCAGCATTTT.

The chain carries TRBV6-5 and TRBJ2-7, with 11 bases matching TRBD2. The germline gives CDR1 MNHEY, CDR2 SVGAGI. CDR3 length: 15 residues. V dropped 4 bases and J dropped 1; count of bases not matched to a gene: 3. CDR3 DNA: TGTGCCAGCAGTTTCGGGACTAGCGGATCCTACGAGCAGTACTTC. It translates to CASSFGTSGSYEQYF.

The V gene is TRBV19, the J gene TRBJ2-1, with TRBD1 as a possible D gene (5 bases). This CDR3 spans 14 amino acids. CDR1 is LNHDA, CDR2 SQIVND, per germline (reference sequence). Deletions cut 4 bases from V and 15 bases from J, with 22 bases between. The CDR3: CASSKTRTTAKRFF. CDR3 sequence (DNA): TGTGCCAGTAGTAAGACGAGGACAACCGCGAAGAGGTTCTTC.

This chain uses TRBV6-5 with TRBJ1-2; 7 bases map to TRBD1. J lost 4 bases, V lost 6 bases, and 8 bases had no gene match. The CDR3 is 14 residues long. CDR1 MNHEY and CDR2 SVGAGI come from the germline V gene. The CDR3 region is CASRDTGTVYGYTF. In DNA form, the CDR3 reads TGTGCCAGCAGAGATACCGGGACAGTCTATGGCTACACCTTC.

The count of this clone is one. The chain is built from TRBV5-6 and TRBJ1-4, with TRBD1 matching 10 bases. The ends lost 4 bases at V and 11 bases at J; junction bases unmatched: 8. This CDR3 is 14 amino acids long. Germline lookup yields CDR1 SGHDT and CDR2 YYEEEE. CDR3 protein: CASSRTGGNAKLFF. As DNA, the CDR3 is TGTGCCAGCAGCCGGACAGGGGGGAATGCCAAACTGTTTTTT.

The chain joins TRBV7-2 to TRBJ2-7, with TRBD2 as a possible D gene (6 bases). The CDR3 extends over 16 amino acids. Germline values: CDR1 SGHTA, CDR2 FQGNSA. Trimming shortened V by 5 bases and J by 2 bases, and 19 bases separated the two germline ends. This chain's CDR3 is CASSRPSRLEAYEQYF. The CDR3 DNA follows: TGTGCCAGCAGCCGGCCTAGTAGACTAGAGGCCTACGAGCAGTACTTC.

The chain employs TRBV6-2 or TRBV6-3 and TRBJ2-1; weak D call: TRBD2 (6 bases). The CDR3 contains 15 residues. CDR1 MNHEY and CDR2 SVGEGT come from the germline V gene. Trimming cost V 5 bases and J 2 bases, with 13 bases left between them. The CDR3 sequence: CASSASSGPYNEQFF. The CDR3 DNA is TGTGCCAGCAGTGCCAGTAGCGGACCCTACAATGAGCAGTTCTTC.

The rearrangement links TRBV5-1 to TRBJ2-1; 8 nucleotides align to TRBD2. CDR3 length: 16 amino acids. The germline V gene has CDR1 SGHRS and CDR2 YFSETQ. V was clipped by 4 bases and J by 4 bases; unmatched bases: 10. CDR3 DNA sequence: TGCGCCAGCAGCCCCAACCCGACTAGCGAATACAATGAGCAGTTCTTC. Translating gives CASSPNPTSEYNEQFF.

Only one count was recorded for this clone. The rearrangement links TRBV30 to TRBJ2-2; maybe TRBD1 (6 bases). V was clipped by 5 bases and J by 5 bases, with 15 bases between them. CDR3 length equals 14 residues. Germline values: CDR1 GTSNPN, CDR2 SVGIG (reference sequence). CDR3 in amino acids: CAWARGSGTGELFF. CDR3 nucleotide sequence: TGTGCCTGGGCAAGGGGGTCAGGGACCGGGGAGCTGTTTTTT.

The rearrangement links TRBV5-4 to TRBJ2-5; 8 bases map to TRBD2. The CDR3 runs 15 residues. Germline assignment: CDR1 SGHNT and CDR2 YYREEE (reference sequence). Trimming cost V 5 bases and J 2 bases; bases outside gene matches: 8. CDR3 coding DNA: TGTGCCAGCAGTCCTACCGGGACTAGTCAAGAGACCCAGTACTTC. Protein sequence: CASSPTGTSQETQYF.

The rearrangement joins TRBV30 to TRBJ1-3, with 7 bases fitting TRBD1. The junction had 8 bases not matched to a gene; V was cut back by 5 bases and J by 4 bases. The CDR3 totals 14 residues. The germline CDR1 and CDR2 sequences are GTSNPN and SVGIG (reference sequence). CDR3 sequence: CAWERTGVGNTIYF. The CDR3 nucleotides are TGTGCCTGGGAAAGAACAGGGGTCGGAAACACCATATATTTT.

The V gene is TRBV7-9, the J gene TRBJ2-7; no clear D gene. The V and J ends lost 6 bases and 5 bases respectively, with 14 bases between them. The CDR3 spans 13 residues. CDR1 is SEHNR, CDR2 FQNEAQ, per germline (reference sequence). CDR3 sequence (DNA): TGTGCCAGCAGTTCCTATAGTCTCCACGAGCAGTACTTC. This codes for CASSSYSLHEQYF.

The rearrangement uses TRBV10-1 and TRBJ2-3, with 13 positions matching TRBD2. The CDR3 totals 19 residues. The germline gives CDR1 WNHNN, CDR2 SYGVQD (reference sequence). Losses at the gene ends were 6 bases for V and 4 bases for J; bases not matched to a gene: 16. The CDR3 reads CASRGLEGLAGRRADTQYF. CDR3 nucleotide sequence: TGCGCCAGCAGGGGGTTGGAGGGACTAGCGGGACGAAGGGCAGATACGCAGTATTTT.

This clone was detected a few times. V is TRBV4-1 and J is TRBJ2-7, with 7 nucleotides matching TRBD2. CDR1 MGHRA and CDR2 YSYEKL come from the germline V gene. J lost 2 bases, V lost 5 bases, and 12 bases had no gene match. This CDR3 is built from 16 residues. The CDR3 coding sequence is TGCGCCAGCAGCTCCGTAGCGGGTATCCTCACCTACGAGCAGTACTTC. It is translated as CASSSVAGILTYEQYF.

In DNA, the CDR3 is TGTGCCAGCAGCTCCCCCTCAGGGCTCTATGGCTACACCTTC. Translated: CASSSPSGLYGYTF. This chain joins TRBV5-4 and TRBJ1-2; tentatively, D is TRBD1 (5 bases). Trimming removed 3 bases from V and 4 bases from J, with 13 bases in between. CDR1 and CDR2 (germline): SGHNT, YYREEE (reference sequence). The CDR3 loop spans 14 amino acids.

This chain links TRBV27 with TRBJ1-6, with D unresolved. The CDR3 is made up of 15 amino acids. V lost 0 bases and J lost 5, with 8 bases in between. Per germline, CDR1 MNHEY and CDR2 SMNVEV (reference sequence). This chain's CDR3 is CASSLSFLNNSPLHF. The CDR3 DNA sequence: TGTGCCAGCAGTTTATCTTTTCTAAATAATTCACCCCTCCACTTT.

The chain uses TRBV7-2 and TRBJ1-6, with TRBD1 matching 10 bases. CDR3 length: 14 amino acids. V lost 8 bases and J lost 6; bases outside the gene matches: 4. Germline V gene sequence: CDR1 SGHTA, CDR2 FQGNSA. The CDR3: CASFRDRGNSPLHF. In DNA, the CDR3 is TGTGCCAGCTTCCGGGACAGGGGTAATTCACCCCTCCACTTT.

The chain links TRBV6-5 to TRBJ2-7; D is perhaps TRBD2 (7 bases). This CDR3 comprises 15 residues. The germline gives CDR1 MNHEY, CDR2 SVGAGI. V lost 4 bases and J 1 base, leaving 14 bases between the germline ends. The CDR3 protein is CASSSAGGLSYEQYF. The CDR3 DNA is TGTGCCAGCAGTTCCGCCGGGGGGCTTTCCTACGAGCAGTACTTC.

Written as DNA, the CDR3 is TGTGCCAGCAGCCATACAATGAGTAGCGGGGGGTCCTACGAGCAGTACTTC. This translates into CASSHTMSSGGSYEQYF. The gene calls are TRBV7-8 and TRBJ2-7, with 10 bases fitting TRBD2. Germline trimming cut 5 bases from V and 1 base from J; bases unmatched to any gene: 11. The CDR3 sequence is 17 residues long. Germline V gene data show CDR1 as SGHVS and CDR2 as FQNEAQ.

J is TRBJ2-1 and V is TRBV5-4; D unresolved. CDR3 length: 15 amino acids. With 5 bases removed from V and 0 bases from J, the gap between germline ends came to 12 bases. The germline V gene has CDR1 SGHNT and CDR2 YYREEE (reference sequence). The CDR3 loop is CASRRPTGSYNEQFF. The CDR3 bases are TGTGCCAGCAGGCGACCCACGGGCTCCTACAATGAGCAGTTCTTC.